One sample yielded the 8 T cell receptor beta chains listed below, sequenced in a study of PD-L1 blockade in urothelial cancer. Measured with immunoSEQ multiplex PCR; TCRdb has only the in-frame clones, and not every one. Of about 86,000 clones in the sample, about 83% were seen once. Time point given: pretreatment peripheral blood. This specimen consisted of PBMCs, obtained around atezolizumab (anti-PD-L1) treatment. The receptor set was obtained from a man aged 60-69 years with urothelial cancer.

Within the sample, this clone is medium-sized (0.01 to 0.1%). The gene calls are TRBV6-6 and TRBJ1-5; the match to TRBD1 covers 7 bases. V was clipped by 8 bases and J by 2 bases; unmatched bases: 3. Germline values: CDR1 MNHNY, CDR2 SVGAGI (reference sequence). CDR3 length: 13 amino acids. This CDR3 is CASQTGGNQPQHF. The CDR3 region has the DNA TGTGCCAGCCAAACAGGGGGCAATCAGCCCCAGCATTTT.

This clone was observed a few times. The rearrangement links TRBV18 to TRBJ1-2; D is unclear. The germline V and J ends were trimmed by 3 bases and 5 bases, with 13 bases remaining between them. Germline V CDR1 and CDR2: KGHSH, LQKENI. The CDR3 length is 14 residues. CDR3 nucleotide sequence: TGTGCCAGCTCACCGGGAGCGAACCAGTATGGCTACACCTTC. Translation gives CASSPGANQYGYTF.

The chain is built from TRBV12-5 and TRBJ1-1; TRBD1 matches at 10 bases. The CDR3 sequence is 13 residues long. Germline V lookup: CDR1 LGHNT, CDR2 FRNRAP. The trim removed 5 bases at V and 4 bases at J, leaving 1 base unmatched. In DNA form, the CDR3 reads TGTGCTAGTGGTCGGACAGGGGGCACTGAAGCTTTCTTT. Its protein is CASGRTGGTEAFF. Full variable domain (missing parts from reference TRBV12-5 and TRBJ1-1): DARVTQTPRHKVTEMGQEVTMRCQPILGHNTVFWYRQTMMQGLELLAYFRNRAPLDDSGMPKDRFSAEMPDATLATLKIQPSEPRDSAVYFCASGRTGGTEAFFGQGTRLTVV.

This clone was seen a handful of times. The chain recombines TRBV7-8 with TRBJ2-5, with a possible D match to TRBD2 (6 bases). The ends were cut back, 7 bases at V and 4 bases at J, with 16 bases in the middle. This CDR3 has 14 residues. The germline V gene has CDR1 SGHVS and CDR2 FQNEAQ. This CDR3 reads CASTFGGWLETQYF. The CDR3 DNA is TGTGCCAGCACATTCGGGGGTTGGTTAGAGACCCAGTACTTC.

The CDR3 DNA follows: TGCGCCAGCAGCCCGATACAGGGGGGATATGGCTACACCTTC. Translating it yields CASSPIQGGYGYTF. The chain has TRBV5-1 and TRBJ1-2, with 8 bases matching TRBD1. The CDR3 covers 14 residues. With V trimmed by 4 bases and J by 5 bases, 7 bases remained unmatched. From germline, CDR1 is SGHRS and CDR2 YFSETQ. The whole variable domain, filled in from reference TRBV5-1 and TRBJ1-2, reads KAGVTQTPRYLIKTRGQQVTLSCSPISGHRSVSWYQQTPGQGLQFLFEYFSETQRNKGNFPGRFSGRQFSNSRSEMNVSTLELGDSALYLCASSPIQGGYGYTFGSGTRLTVV.

In its sample, this clone was seen once. The CDR3 protein is CASSVTTGGFDEQFF. The DNA for the CDR3 is TGTGCCAGCAGCGTAACGACAGGGGGATTCGATGAGCAGTTCTTC. The V and J genes are TRBV9 and TRBJ2-1, with TRBD1 matching 9 bases. V lost 1 base to trimming and J lost 8 bases; unmatched junction nucleotides: 7. Germline CDR1 reads SGDLS; CDR2 reads YYNGEE. The CDR3 runs 15 residues.

This clone turned up a few times. The V gene is TRBV7-9, the J gene TRBJ1-5, with D hard to call. The germline V gene encodes CDR1 SEHNR and CDR2 FQNEAQ (reference sequence). The CDR3 consists of 16 residues. Trimming removed 3 bases from V and 6 bases from J, with 18 bases in between. CDR3 in amino acids: CASSFGAPRNGQPQHF. The CDR3 nucleotides are TGTGCCAGCAGCTTCGGAGCGCCAAGGAACGGTCAGCCCCAGCATTTT. The full variable domain, its missing parts supplied by reference TRBV7-9 and TRBJ1-5, is DTGVSQNPRHKITKRGQNVTFRCDPISEHNRLYWYRQTLGQGPEFLTYFQNEAQLEKSRLLSDRFSAERPKGSFSTLEIQRTEQGDSAMYLCASSFGAPRNGQPQHFGDGTRLSIL.

This clone was seen once. This chain uses TRBV6-6 with TRBJ1-1; 8 nucleotides agree with TRBD1. The junction had 8 bases not matched to a gene; V was cut back by 10 bases and J by 1 base. Germline V CDR1 and CDR2: MNHNY, SVGAGI (reference sequence). The CDR3 has 14 residues. CDR3 in DNA: TGTGCCATCGGACAGGGTTGGGAGAACACTGAAGCTTTCTTT. The encoded protein is CAIGQGWENTEAFF.